Presented here are 28 T cell receptor beta chains from one specimen sequenced in a study of regulatory T cells in long-lasting Graves disease. HTBI primers from iRepertoire and Arm-PCR of CDR3 regions yielded the TCR beta libraries. TCRdb re-called the multiplex PCR reads through MiXCR, storing one row per CDR3 protein. The sample shows 400,000 to 550,000 distinct CDR3 sequences, 16% of them seen only once. The time point is: newly diagnosed GD, antithyroid drugs for less than 3 months. RNA isolated from PBMCs was used to make the TCR library. This sample was also put to use in a study of T cells in Graves' hyperthyroidism and ophthalmopathy.

Sequences were derived from peripheral blood mononuclear cells (PBMCs), sampled at new diagnosis, from a patient treated with antithyroid drugs. Receptor source: a young woman with Graves disease.

This rearrangement joins TRBV20-1 to TRBJ2-7; TRBD2 aligns across 9 bases. Trimming at V came to 5 bases and at J to 3 bases, leaving 11 bases not matched to a gene. CDR3 length equals 15 residues. Germline V gives CDR1 DFQATT, CDR2 SNEGSKA (reference sequence). The CDR3 reads CSAVGLASIDYEQYF. The CDR3 region has the DNA TGCAGTGCTGTAGGACTAGCGAGCATTGACTACGAGCAGTACTTC.

This clonotype was detected ten times or more. The genes are TRBV20-1 and TRBJ1-2, with D perhaps matching TRBD1 (5 bases). The germline CDR1 and CDR2 sequences are DFQATT and SNEGSKA (reference sequence). Trimming cost V 3 bases and J 5 bases, with 13 bases left between them. This CDR3 region has 13 residues. The chain's CDR3 is CSASMGRTYGYTF. The CDR3 coding sequence is TGCAGTGCTAGCATGGGACGTACTTATGGCTACACCTTC.

Comments on this clonotype: One junction end disagrees with the germline gene, perhaps due to a read error. The chain employs TRBV20-1 and TRBJ2-7; D might be TRBD1 (5 bases). The germline V gene encodes CDR1 DFQATT and CDR2 SNEGSKA (reference sequence). The CDR3 sequence is 12 residues long. CDR3 nucleotides: TGCAGTGCTAGAGCCCAGGGCTACGAGCACTACTTC. It is translated as CSARAQGYEHYF.

Points on this clonotype: This is likely a read error, given that the CDR3 carries no conserved phenylalanine or tryptophan at its end. The V and J genes are TRBV28 and TRBJ1-2, with D tentatively TRBD1 (6 bases). V gave up 5 bases and J gave up 4 bases, with 14 bases separating them. Germline V lookup: CDR1 MDHEN, CDR2 SYDVKM. This CDR3 is built from 14 residues. The CDR3 sequence is CASSVGGGPYGYTL. The CDR3 coding sequence is TGTGCCAGCAGTGTGGGGGGGGGCCCCTATGGCTACACCCTC.

This clonotype was counted many times. The genes are TRBV30 and TRBJ1-2; the match to TRBD1 covers 8 bases. V shed 0 bases, J shed 7 bases, and the junction held 7 bases outside the gene matches. Per germline, CDR1 GTSNPN and CDR2 SVGIG (reference sequence). The CDR3 spans 14 residues. CDR3 amino acids: CAWSVGQGAGGYTF. In DNA form, the CDR3 reads TGTGCCTGGAGTGTTGGTCAGGGGGCTGGTGGCTACACCTTC.

This clonotype was seen a handful of times. CDR3 in DNA: TGCGCCAGCAGTGAGGAAACGGGGAGCTCGTACCAAGAGACCCAGTACTTC. Translation: CASSEETGSSYQETQYF. J is TRBJ2-5 and V is TRBV10-2, with D maybe TRBD2 (5 bases). This CDR3 comprises 17 residues. With 2 bases removed from V and 0 bases from J, the gap between germline ends came to 16 bases. Germline CDR1 is WSHSY and CDR2 is SAAADI.

There are many counts of this clonotype. The genes are TRBV24-1 and TRBJ2-3; 12 bases are a match to TRBD2. In germline, CDR1 is KGHDR, CDR2 SFDVKD. The CDR3 sequence is 15 residues long. The trim removed 5 bases at V and 4 bases at J, leaving 3 bases unmatched. The CDR3 reads CATSGTSGAADTQYF. CDR3 bases: TGTGCCACCAGTGGGACTAGCGGGGCCGCAGATACGCAGTATTTT.

This clonotype was seen only a few times. V gene TRBV12-3 or TRBV12-4 combines with J gene TRBJ2-2, with D perhaps TRBD2 (5 bases). Trimming stripped 7 bases from V and 6 bases from J, with 12 bases between. The CDR3 runs to 13 residues. The DNA for the CDR3 is TGTGCCAGCACTCCGGCGGGTGCCGGGGAGCTGTTTTTT. It encodes CASTPAGAGELFF.

This clonotype was recorded once. The CDR3: CASSSRREADYEQYF. The CDR3 bases are TGTGCCAGCAGCTCCCGGCGGGAGGCGGACTACGAGCAGTACTTC. The rearrangement joins TRBV7-2 to TRBJ2-7; TRBD2 agrees at 8 bases. The V segment lost 4 bases and the J segment 3 bases; nucleotides outside the gene matches: 8. Germline lookup yields CDR1 SGHTA and CDR2 FQGNSA. This CDR3 has 15 amino acids. Filled out from reference TRBV7-2 and TRBJ2-7, the complete variable domain reads GAGVSQSPSNKVTEKGKDVELRCDPISGHTALYWYRQSLGQGLEFLIYFQGNSAPDKSGLPSDRFSAERTGGSVSTLTIQRTQQEDSAVYLCASSSRREADYEQYFGPGTRLTVT.

The chain is built from TRBV6-1 and TRBJ2-2; D not resolved. The V end was cut by 10 bases, the J end by 6 bases, with 12 bases between. The germline CDR1 and CDR2 sequences are MNHNS and SASEGT. This CDR3 has 12 residues. The chain's CDR3 is CATKGLSGELFF. In nucleotides, the CDR3 is TGTGCCACCAAGGGATTATCCGGGGAGCTGTTTTTT.

The gene calls are TRBV18 and TRBJ2-1; D is perhaps TRBD2 (6 bases). The CDR3 totals 17 residues. V dropped 2 bases and J dropped 2 bases, with 16 bases sitting between them. Looked up from germline, CDR1 is KGHSH and CDR2 is LQKENI. Here the CDR3 DNA reads TGTGCCAGCTCACCAACGGGGCTAGCGAATACCTACAATGAGCAGTTCTTC. Translating it yields CASSPTGLANTYNEQFF.

This clonotype was detected ten times or more. This chain joins TRBV27 and TRBJ2-7; maybe TRBD2 (5 bases). From germline, CDR1 is MNHEY and CDR2 SMNVEV (reference sequence). The CDR3 sequence is 14 residues long. V was shortened by 3 bases and J by 6 bases, with 15 bases between the two germline ends. The DNA for the CDR3 is TGTGCCAGCAGTTTGCGCGGGCAACAGTTCGAGCAGTACTTC. Protein product: CASSLRGQQFEQYF.

In its sample, this clonotype was seen a few times. V is TRBV25-1 and J is TRBJ2-7; D is uncertain. The V end was cut by 3 bases, the J end by 3 bases, with 6 bases between. The germline gives CDR1 MGHDK, CDR2 SYGVNS. The CDR3 runs to 12 residues. The CDR3 sequence: CASSDRYYEQYF. The CDR3 nucleotides are TGTGCCAGCAGTGACAGGTACTACGAGCAGTACTTC.

In this sample, this clonotype turned up once. This may arise from a read error, as a much more abundant clone is one base away. The rearrangement joins TRBV20-1 to TRBJ2-1, with D possibly matching TRBD2 (7 bases). The DNA end favors TRBJ2-5, so the J call may be wrong. CDR3 length equals 13 residues. From germline, CDR1 is DFQATT and CDR2 SNEGSKA (reference sequence). For the CDR3, the DNA is TGCAGTGCTAGAGTAGGGGGGCGGGAGTCCCAGTACTTC. Translation: CSARVGGRESQYF.

This clonotype came up many times. V usage is TRBV28 and J usage is TRBJ2-1; 8 nucleotides line up with TRBD2. The CDR3 consists of 20 residues. Trimming removed 4 bases from V and 0 bases from J; junction bases left unmatched: 17. The germline gives CDR1 MDHEN, CDR2 SYDVKM. CDR3 protein: CASSSVWTVPGLDSYNEQFF. The CDR3 region has the DNA TGTGCCAGCAGTTCCGTTTGGACAGTGCCGGGACTAGACTCCTACAATGAGCAGTTCTTC.

This chain links TRBV7-9 with TRBJ2-1; 13 nucleotides agree with TRBD2. The CDR3 loop spans 15 amino acids. The V and J ends lost 6 bases and 4 bases, in that order; junction bases with no gene match: 3. Germline CDR1 reads SEHNR; CDR2 reads FQNEAQ (reference sequence). In nucleotides, the CDR3 is TGTGCCAGCAGGGGGACTAGCGGGGCTTACAATGAGCAGTTCTTC. Protein: CASRGTSGAYNEQFF.

This clonotype was counted many times. This rearrangement joins TRBV27 to TRBJ1-1, with no clear D. Germline CDR1 and CDR2: MNHEY and SMNVEV (reference sequence). CDR3 length: 12 amino acids. The germline V and J ends were trimmed by 4 bases and 4 bases, with 7 bases remaining between them. CDR3 region: CASSSVPTEAFF. CDR3 sequence (DNA): TGTGCCAGCAGTTCCGTGCCCACTGAAGCTTTCTTT.

This chain uses TRBV7-6 with TRBJ2-7; TRBD2 agrees at 7 bases. CDR3 length: 13 amino acids. Germline V gene lookup returns CDR1 SGHVS and CDR2 FNYEAQ. V shed 1 base, J shed 5 bases, and the junction held 2 bases outside the gene matches. DNA of the CDR3: TGTGCCAGCAGCTTAGGGGAGGGGCACGAGCAGTACTTC. This gives the protein CASSLGEGHEQYF.

This clonotype has ten or more counts. This rearrangement joins TRBV27 to TRBJ1-1, with 8 positions matching TRBD1. Germline values: CDR1 MNHEY, CDR2 SMNVEV (reference sequence). Germline trimming cut 5 bases from V and 5 bases from J; bases unmatched to any gene: 7. This CDR3 region has 14 residues. CDR3 nucleotide sequence: TGTGCCAGCAGTGCCACAACAGGGGGGACTGAAGCTTTCTTT. It codes for CASSATTGGTEAFF.

This clonotype was seen ten or more times. V usage is TRBV6-5 and J usage is TRBJ2-7; a possible D gene is TRBD2 (6 bases). Trimming removed 0 bases from V and 0 bases from J, with 15 bases in between. Germline-derived CDR1 and CDR2 are MNHEY and SVGAGI. The CDR3 length is 17 residues. CDR3 amino acids: CASSYSKFGGVSYEQYF. CDR3 in DNA: TGTGCCAGCAGTTACTCGAAGTTTGGCGGGGTCTCCTACGAGCAGTACTTC.

V is TRBV25-1 and J is TRBJ2-1, with 14 bases matching TRBD2. V lost 11 bases and J lost 8; bases outside the gene matches: 5. The germline V gene encodes CDR1 MGHDK and CDR2 SYGVNS. The CDR3 extends over 13 amino acids. The CDR3 region has the DNA TGTGCCGCCAGGGGACTAGCGGGAGATGAGCAGTTCTTC. It codes for CAARGLAGDEQFF.

In this sample, this clonotype turned up a few times. The chain links TRBV3-1 to TRBJ2-5; 8 bases map to TRBD1. Germline trimming cut 0 bases from V and 4 bases from J; bases unmatched to any gene: 10. CDR1 is LGHDT and CDR2 is YNNKEL in the germline V gene (reference sequence). The CDR3 extends over 17 amino acids. The DNA of the CDR3 is TGTGCCAGCAGCCAAGATATCCCCGGGACAGGCAGAGAGACCCAGTACTTC. It specifies CASSQDIPGTGRETQYF.

In its sample, this clonotype was seen a few times. The chain couples TRBV20-1 to TRBJ2-3, with D possibly TRBD2 on 6 matching bases. Trimming took 0 bases from V and 1 from J, leaving 17 bases between them. The CDR3 sequence is 17 residues long. Per germline, CDR1 DFQATT and CDR2 SNEGSKA (reference sequence). In nucleotides, the CDR3 is TGCAGTGCTAGAGATTTCGGGGGAATGCGGGGCACAGATACGCAGTATTTT. Protein sequence: CSARDFGGMRGTDTQYF.

The chain is built from TRBV29-1 and TRBJ2-1; no definite D call. CDR1 SQVTM and CDR2 ANQGSEA come from the germline V gene. The CDR3 runs to 13 residues. V was shortened by 1 base and J by 8 bases, with 12 bases between the two germline ends. The CDR3 coding sequence is TGCAGCGTTGAAGGGGTAGTCAGAGATGAGCAGTTCTTC. It encodes CSVEGVVRDEQFF.

This clonotype appeared a few times. The chain couples TRBV6-1 to TRBJ2-7, with D tentatively TRBD1 or TRBD2 (7 bases each). This CDR3 comprises 19 residues. The germline CDR1 and CDR2 sequences are MNHNS and SASEGT. Deletions cut 7 bases from V and 4 bases from J, with 32 bases between. The CDR3 is CASTQGGVSSVPLRYEQYF. In nucleotides, the CDR3 is TGTGCCAGCACCCAGGGGGGGGTGTCTAGCGTCCCGCTGAGGTACGAGCAGTACTTC.

A remark on this clonotype: This clone may be a read error of a much larger clone one base away. This chain connects TRBV2 to TRBJ2-1; D call uncertain. V was clipped by 8 bases and J by 13 bases, with 27 bases between them. CDR1 is SNHLY, CDR2 FYNNEI, per germline. The length of the CDR3 is 15 residues. This CDR3 is CASSRTGEPQETQFF. In DNA, the CDR3 is TGTGCCAGCTCACGAACTGGAGAACCCCAAGAGACCCAGTTCTTC. Drawing the rest from reference TRBV2 and TRBJ2-1, the complete variable domain is EPEVTQTPSHQVTQMGQEVILRCVPISNHLYFYWYRQILGQKVEFLVSFYNNEISEKSEIFDDQFSVERPDGSNFTLKIRSTKLEDSAMYFCASSRTGEPQETQFFGPGTRLTVL.

In this sample, this clonotype turned up many times. The chain couples TRBV2 to TRBJ2-4; D possibly matches TRBD1 or TRBD2 (5 bases each). The V and J ends lost 8 bases and 3 bases respectively, with 14 bases between them. This CDR3 has 14 residues. CDR1 and CDR2 from the germline V gene are SNHLY and FYNNEI. This chain's CDR3 is CASLGAEDKNIQYF. The CDR3 nucleotides read TGTGCCAGCCTAGGGGCGGAGGACAAAAACATTCAGTACTTC.

This clonotype was recorded a few times. The CDR3, as DNA: TGTGCCACCAGCCCTTTGAGTACAGGGAACAATCAGCCCCAGCATTTT. Its translation: CATSPLSTGNNQPQHF. The rearrangement uses TRBV15 and TRBJ1-5; D is possibly TRBD1 (6 bases). Trimming took 5 bases from V and 3 from J, leaving 17 bases between them. Germline assignment: CDR1 LNHNV and CDR2 YYDKDF (reference sequence). The CDR3 spans 16 residues. Full variable domain (remainder filled in from reference TRBV15 and TRBJ1-5): DAMVIQNPRYQVTQFGKPVTLSCSQTLNHNVMYWYQQKSSQAPKLLFHYYDKDFNNEADTPDNFQSRRPNTSFCFLDIRSPGLGDTAMYLCATSPLSTGNNQPQHFGDGTRLSIL.